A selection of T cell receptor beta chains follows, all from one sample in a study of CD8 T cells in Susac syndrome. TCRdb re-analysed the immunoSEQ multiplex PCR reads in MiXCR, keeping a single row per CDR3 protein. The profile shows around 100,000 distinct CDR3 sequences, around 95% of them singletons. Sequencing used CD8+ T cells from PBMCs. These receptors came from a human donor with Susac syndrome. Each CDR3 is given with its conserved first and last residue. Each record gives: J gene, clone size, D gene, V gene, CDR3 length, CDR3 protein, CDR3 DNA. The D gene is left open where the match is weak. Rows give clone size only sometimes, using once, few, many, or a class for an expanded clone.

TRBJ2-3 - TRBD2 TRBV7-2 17 CASSPPTSGDITDTQYF TGTGCCAGCAGCCCACCGACTAGCGGGGACATCACAGATACGCAGTATTTT
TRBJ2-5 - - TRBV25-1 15 CASSETEYLQETQYF TGTGCCAGCAGTGAAACGGAGTACTTACAAGAGACCCAGTACTTC
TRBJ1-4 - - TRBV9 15 CASSERGNTNEKLFF TGTGCCAGCAGCGAACGCGGGAATACTAATGAAAAACTGTTTTTT
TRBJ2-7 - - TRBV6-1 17 CASSEDGMVIGGYEQYF TGTGCCAGCAGTGAAGATGGGATGGTCATAGGGGGTTACGAGCAGTACTTC
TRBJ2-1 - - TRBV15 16 CATGLGERYITNEQFF TGTGCCACCGGGCTGGGAGAACGCTACATCACCAATGAGCAGTTCTTC
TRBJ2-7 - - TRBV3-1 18 CASSRKGGSRPRPYEQYF TGTGCCAGCAGCCGGAAAGGGGGTTCGCGGCCCCGCCCCTACGAGCAGTACTTC
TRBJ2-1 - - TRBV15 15 CATSRELAPYNEQFF TGTGCCACCAGCAGAGAGCTAGCCCCCTACAATGAGCAGTTCTTC
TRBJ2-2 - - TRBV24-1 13 CATSDFGTGELFF TGTGCCACCAGTGATTTTGGGACCGGGGAGCTGTTTTTT
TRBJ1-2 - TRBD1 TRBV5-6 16 CASSNRSEGAFGSYTF TGTGCCAGCAGCAACAGGTCCGAGGGGGCGTTCGGTAGCTACACCTTC
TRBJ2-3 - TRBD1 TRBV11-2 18 CASSLVPLGTGDTDTQYF TGTGCCAGCAGCTTAGTCCCCCTCGGGACAGGGGACACAGATACGCAGTATTTT
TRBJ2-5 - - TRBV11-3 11 CASSPYLGQYF TGTGCCAGCAGCCCCTACTTGGGCCAGTACTTC
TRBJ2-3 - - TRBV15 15 CATSNPGGSTDTQYF TGTGCCACCAGCAACCCCGGCGGTAGCACAGATACGCAGTATTTT
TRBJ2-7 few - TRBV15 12 CATSGAAYEQYF TGTGCCACCAGCGGGGCCGCTTACGAGCAGTACTTC
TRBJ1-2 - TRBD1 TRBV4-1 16 CASSQAGQGLVYGYTF TGCGCCAGCAGCCAAGCCGGACAGGGTTTGGTGTATGGCTACACCTTC
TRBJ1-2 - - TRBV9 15 CASSTPGRREYGYTF TGTGCCAGCTCCACCCCGGGACGAAGGGAGTATGGCTACACCTTC
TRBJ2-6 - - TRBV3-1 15 CASSQELSGANVLTF TGTGCCAGCAGCCAAGAACTCTCTGGGGCCAACGTCCTGACTTTC
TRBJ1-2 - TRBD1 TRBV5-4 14 CASSPTGEGYGYTF TGTGCCAGCAGCCCCACAGGGGAAGGATATGGCTACACCTTC
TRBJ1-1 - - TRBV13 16 CASSYPTTSPNTEAFF TGTGCCAGCAGCTACCCGACGACGAGCCCGAACACTGAAGCTTTCTTT
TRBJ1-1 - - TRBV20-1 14 CSATRGQGGTEAFF TGCAGTGCGACCAGGGGCCAGGGAGGAACTGAAGCTTTCTTT
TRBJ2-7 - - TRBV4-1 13 CASSQGNHYEQYF TGCGCCAGCAGCCAAGGAAACCACTACGAGCAGTACTTC
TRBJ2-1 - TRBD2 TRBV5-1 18 CASSSLTSGSGSYNEQFF TGCGCCAGCAGCTCCCTTACTAGCGGGAGTGGGTCCTACAATGAGCAGTTCTTC
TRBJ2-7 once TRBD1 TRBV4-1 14 CASSQTQQGAEQYF TGCGCCAGCAGCCAAACACAACAGGGGGCCGAGCAGTACTTC
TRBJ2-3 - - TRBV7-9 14 CASSLGYSTDTQYF TGTGCCAGCAGCTTAGGCTATAGCACAGATACGCAGTATTTT
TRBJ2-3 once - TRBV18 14 CASSPQGLADTQYF TGTGCCAGCTCACCACAGGGCTTGGCAGATACGCAGTATTTT
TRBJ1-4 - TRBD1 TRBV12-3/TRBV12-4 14 CASGPGQNREKLFF TGTGCCAGCGGCCCGGGACAGAATAGGGAAAAACTGTTTTTT
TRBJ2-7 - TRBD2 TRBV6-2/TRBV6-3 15 CASSYSGTSAYEQYF TGTGCCAGCAGTTACTCCGGGACTAGCGCCTACGAGCAGTACTTC
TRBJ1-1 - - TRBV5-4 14 CASSLVTANTEAFF TGTGCCAGCAGCTTGGTAACAGCGAACACTGAAGCTTTCTTT
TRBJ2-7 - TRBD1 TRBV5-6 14 CASSFGTGFDEQYF TGTGCCAGCAGCTTCGGGACAGGGTTCGACGAGCAGTACTTC
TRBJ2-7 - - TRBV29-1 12 CSVAIRGSEQYF TGCAGCGTTGCGATCAGGGGCTCCGAGCAGTACTTC
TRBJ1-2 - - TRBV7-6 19 CASSLDPPTKGGALYGYTF TGTGCCAGCAGCTTAGACCCCCCAACTAAAGGTGGGGCCCTCTATGGCTACACCTTC
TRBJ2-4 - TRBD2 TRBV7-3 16 CASSWGLAGVKNIQYF TGTGCCAGCAGCTGGGGACTAGCGGGGGTGAAAAACATTCAGTACTTC
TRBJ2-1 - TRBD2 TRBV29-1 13 CSVRLAGDNEQFF TGCAGCGTACGACTAGCGGGCGACAATGAGCAGTTCTTC
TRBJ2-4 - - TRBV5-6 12 CASSQGQNIQYF TGTGCCAGCAGCCAGGGCCAAAACATTCAGTACTTC
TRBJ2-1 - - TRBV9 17 CASSEGRVAGPSDEQFF TGTGCCAGCAGCGAGGGAAGGGTGGCGGGGCCTTCAGATGAGCAGTTCTTC
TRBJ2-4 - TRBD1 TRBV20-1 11 CSARGPGGEAF TGCAGTGCTAGAGGCCCAGGGGGCGAGGCCTTC
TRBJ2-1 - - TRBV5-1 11 CASSLDGGPFF TGCGCCAGCAGCTTGGATGGTGGGCCGTTCTTC
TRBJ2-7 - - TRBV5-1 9 CASQYEQYF TGCGCCAGCCAATACGAGCAGTACTTC
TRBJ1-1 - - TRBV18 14 CASSPGIGNTEAFF TGTGCCAGCTCACCGGGGATCGGAAACACTGAAGCTTTCTTT
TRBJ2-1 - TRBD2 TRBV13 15 CASSTSESSYNEQFF TGTGCCAGCAGCACTAGCGAAAGCTCCTACAATGAGCAGTTCTTC
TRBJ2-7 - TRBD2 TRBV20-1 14 CSASAGLAGYEQYF TGCAGTGCTAGCGCGGGACTAGCGGGTTACGAGCAGTACTTC
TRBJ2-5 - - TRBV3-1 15 CASSQDVSSHGTQYF TGTGCCAGCAGCCAAGATGTTTCGAGCCATGGGACCCAGTACTTC
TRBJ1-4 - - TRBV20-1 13 CSVSTATNEKLFF TGCAGTGTTTCAACTGCAACTAATGAAAAACTGTTTTTT
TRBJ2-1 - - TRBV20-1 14 CSARDLAPYNEQFF TGCAGTGCTAGAGACTTAGCCCCCTACAATGAGCAGTTCTTC
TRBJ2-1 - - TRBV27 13 CASSLRGDNEQFF TGTGCCAGCAGTTTAAGGGGTGACAATGAGCAGTTCTTC
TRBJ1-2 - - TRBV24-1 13 CATSDPNRNGYTF TGTGCCACCAGTGACCCCAACAGGAACGGCTACACCTTC
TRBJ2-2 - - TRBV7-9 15 CASSDPVRNTGELFF TGTGCCAGCAGCGACCCCGTCCGGAACACCGGGGAGCTGTTTTTT
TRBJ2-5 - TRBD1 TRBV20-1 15 CSARAQGAMRETQYF TGCAGTGCTAGAGCCCAGGGGGCGATGCGGGAGACCCAGTACTTC
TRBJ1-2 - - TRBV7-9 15 CASSLLYEPNYGYTF TGTGCCAGCAGCTTACTTTACGAGCCTAACTATGGCTACACCTTC
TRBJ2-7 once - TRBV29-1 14 CSVAGGPISYEQYF TGCAGCGTCGCCGGGGGGCCCATCTCATACGAGCAGTACTTC
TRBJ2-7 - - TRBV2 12 CASGPGPHEQYF TGTGCCAGCGGCCCAGGCCCCCACGAGCAGTACTTC
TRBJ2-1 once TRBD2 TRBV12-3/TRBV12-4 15 CASSAELAGVHEQFF TGTGCCAGCAGTGCCGAACTAGCGGGAGTTCATGAGCAGTTCTTC
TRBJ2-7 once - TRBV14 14 CASSHAGRDYEQYF TGTGCCAGCAGCCATGCGGGACGGGACTACGAGCAGTACTTC
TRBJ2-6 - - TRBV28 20 CASSSLNIGRESSGANVLTF TGTGCCAGCAGTTCCCTTAACATTGGACGGGAGAGCTCTGGGGCCAACGTCCTGACTTTC
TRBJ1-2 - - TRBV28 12 CASSGPNYGYTF TGTGCCAGCAGCGGACCTAACTATGGCTACACCTTC